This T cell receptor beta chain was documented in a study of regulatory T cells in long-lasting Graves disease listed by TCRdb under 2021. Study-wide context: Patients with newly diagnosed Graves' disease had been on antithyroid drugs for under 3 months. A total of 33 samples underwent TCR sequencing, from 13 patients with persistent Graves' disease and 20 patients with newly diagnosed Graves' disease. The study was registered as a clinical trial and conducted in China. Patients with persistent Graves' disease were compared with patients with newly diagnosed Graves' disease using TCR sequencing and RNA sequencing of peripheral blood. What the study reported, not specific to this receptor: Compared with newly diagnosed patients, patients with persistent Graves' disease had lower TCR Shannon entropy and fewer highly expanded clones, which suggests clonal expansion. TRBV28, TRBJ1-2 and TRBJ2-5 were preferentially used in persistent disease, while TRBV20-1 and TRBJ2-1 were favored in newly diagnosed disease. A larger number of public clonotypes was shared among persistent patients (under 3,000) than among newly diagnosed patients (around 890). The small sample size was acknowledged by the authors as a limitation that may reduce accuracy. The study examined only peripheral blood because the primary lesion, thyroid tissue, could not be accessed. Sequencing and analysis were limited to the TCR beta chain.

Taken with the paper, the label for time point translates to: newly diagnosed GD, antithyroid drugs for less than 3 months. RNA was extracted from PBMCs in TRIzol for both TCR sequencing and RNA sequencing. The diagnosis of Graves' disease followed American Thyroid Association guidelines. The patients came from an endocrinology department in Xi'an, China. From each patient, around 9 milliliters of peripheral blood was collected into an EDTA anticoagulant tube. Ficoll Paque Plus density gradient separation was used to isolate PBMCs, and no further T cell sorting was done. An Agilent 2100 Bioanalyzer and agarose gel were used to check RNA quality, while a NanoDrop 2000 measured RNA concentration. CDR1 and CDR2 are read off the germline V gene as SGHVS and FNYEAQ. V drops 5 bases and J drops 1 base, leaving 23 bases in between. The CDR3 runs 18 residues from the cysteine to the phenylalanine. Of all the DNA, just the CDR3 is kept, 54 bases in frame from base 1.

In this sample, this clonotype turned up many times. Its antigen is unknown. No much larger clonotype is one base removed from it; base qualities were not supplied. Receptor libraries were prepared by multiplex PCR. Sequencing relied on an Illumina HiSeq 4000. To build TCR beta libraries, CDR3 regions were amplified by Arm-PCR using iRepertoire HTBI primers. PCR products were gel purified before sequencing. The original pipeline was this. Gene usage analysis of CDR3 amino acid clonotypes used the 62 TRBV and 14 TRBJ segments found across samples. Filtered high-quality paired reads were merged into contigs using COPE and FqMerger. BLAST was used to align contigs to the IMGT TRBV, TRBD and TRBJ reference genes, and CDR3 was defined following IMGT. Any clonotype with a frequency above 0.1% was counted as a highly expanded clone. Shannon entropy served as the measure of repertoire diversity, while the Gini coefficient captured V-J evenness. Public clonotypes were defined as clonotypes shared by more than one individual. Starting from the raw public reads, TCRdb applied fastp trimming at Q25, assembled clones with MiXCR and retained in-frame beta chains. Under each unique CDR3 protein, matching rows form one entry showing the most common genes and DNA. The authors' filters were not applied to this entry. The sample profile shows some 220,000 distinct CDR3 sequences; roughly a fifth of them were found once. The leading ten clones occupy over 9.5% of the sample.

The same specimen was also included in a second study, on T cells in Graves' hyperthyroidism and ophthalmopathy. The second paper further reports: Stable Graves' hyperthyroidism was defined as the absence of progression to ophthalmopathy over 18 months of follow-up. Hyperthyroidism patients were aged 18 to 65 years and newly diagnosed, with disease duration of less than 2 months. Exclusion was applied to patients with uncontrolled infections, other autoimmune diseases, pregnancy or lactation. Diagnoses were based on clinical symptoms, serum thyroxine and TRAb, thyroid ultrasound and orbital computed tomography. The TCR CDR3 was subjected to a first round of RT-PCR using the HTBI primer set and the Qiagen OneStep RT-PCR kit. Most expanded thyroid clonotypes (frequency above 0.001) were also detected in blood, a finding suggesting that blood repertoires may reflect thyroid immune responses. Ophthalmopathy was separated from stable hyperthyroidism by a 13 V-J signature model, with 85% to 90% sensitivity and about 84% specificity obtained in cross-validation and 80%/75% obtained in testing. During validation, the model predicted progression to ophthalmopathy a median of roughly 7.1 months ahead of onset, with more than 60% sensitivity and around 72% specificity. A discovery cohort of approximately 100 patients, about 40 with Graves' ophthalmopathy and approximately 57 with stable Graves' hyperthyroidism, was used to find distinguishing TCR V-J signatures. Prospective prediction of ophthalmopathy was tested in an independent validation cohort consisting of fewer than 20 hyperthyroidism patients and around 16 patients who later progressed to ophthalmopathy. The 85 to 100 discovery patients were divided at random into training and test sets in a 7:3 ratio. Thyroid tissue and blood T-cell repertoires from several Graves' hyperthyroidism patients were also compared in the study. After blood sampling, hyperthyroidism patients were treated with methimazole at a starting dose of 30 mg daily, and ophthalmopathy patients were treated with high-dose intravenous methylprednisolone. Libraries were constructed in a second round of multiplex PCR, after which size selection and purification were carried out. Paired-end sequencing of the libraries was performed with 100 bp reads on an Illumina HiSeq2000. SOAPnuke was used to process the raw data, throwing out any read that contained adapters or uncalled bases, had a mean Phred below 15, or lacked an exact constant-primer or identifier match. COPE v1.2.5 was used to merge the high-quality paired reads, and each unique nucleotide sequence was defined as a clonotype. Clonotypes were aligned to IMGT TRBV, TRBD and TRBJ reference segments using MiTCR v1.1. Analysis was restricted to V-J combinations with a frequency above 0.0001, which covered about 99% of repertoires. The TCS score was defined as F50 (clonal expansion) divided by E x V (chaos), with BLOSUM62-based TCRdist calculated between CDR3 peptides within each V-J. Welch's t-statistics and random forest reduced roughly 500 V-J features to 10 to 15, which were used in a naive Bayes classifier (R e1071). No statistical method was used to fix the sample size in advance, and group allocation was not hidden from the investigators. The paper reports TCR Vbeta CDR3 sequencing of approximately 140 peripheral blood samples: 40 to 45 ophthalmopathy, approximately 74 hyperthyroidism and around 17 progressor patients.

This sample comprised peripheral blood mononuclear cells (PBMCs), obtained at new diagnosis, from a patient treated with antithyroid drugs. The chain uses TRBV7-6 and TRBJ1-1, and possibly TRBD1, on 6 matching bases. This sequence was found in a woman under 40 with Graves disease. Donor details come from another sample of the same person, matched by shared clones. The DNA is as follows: TGTGCCAGCAGCACCCCAAAAGGGGGGGGCTTAGGGAACACTGAAGCTTTCTTT. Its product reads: CASSTPKGGGLGNTEAFF.